The next 17 T cell receptor beta chains were all read from a single sample in a study of cytomegalovirus exposure and HLA in healthy donors. The PCR contained 60 Vbeta and 13 Jbeta primers. The table came from immunoSEQ multiplex PCR; TCRdb's copy has only in-frame clones and leaves some out. This table has about 78,000 clones, about 78% appearing once. What was sequenced was PBMCs. These receptors came from a male donor in good health and CMV-seronegative.

The chain combines TRBV27 with TRBJ1-2; 9 bases line up with TRBD1. The germline V gene encodes CDR1 MNHEY and CDR2 SMNVEV (reference sequence). Trimming took 3 bases from V and 3 from J; bases not matched to a gene: 2. This CDR3 comprises 14 residues. CDR3 in amino acids: CASSFTGGDYGYTF. Here the CDR3 DNA reads TGTGCCAGCAGTTTCACAGGGGGCGACTATGGCTACACCTTC.

This sequence joins TRBV5-1 and TRBJ2-1; 11 bases are shared with TRBD2. The length of the CDR3 is 15 residues. V lost 4 bases to trimming and J lost 4 bases; unmatched junction nucleotides: 4. Per the germline V gene, CDR1 is SGHRS and CDR2 is YFSETQ. CDR3 nucleotide sequence: TGCGCCAGCAGCATCACTAGCGGGGGATACAATGAGCAGTTCTTC. Protein sequence: CASSITSGGYNEQFF.

The chain employs TRBV5-1 and TRBJ2-3; no clear D gene. V dropped 0 bases and J dropped 2 bases, with 7 bases sitting between them. This CDR3 comprises 14 residues. Germline loops: CDR1 SGHRS, CDR2 YFSETQ. The CDR3 DNA sequence: TGCGCCAGCAGCTTGGAACAGACCACAGATACGCAGTATTTT. Translating gives CASSLEQTTDTQYF.

The rearrangement joins TRBV7-6 to TRBJ2-3, with a weak D call TRBD1 (6 bases). This CDR3 spans 15 amino acids. CDR1 is SGHVS, CDR2 FNYEAQ, per germline. V lost 7 bases to trimming and J lost 2 bases, with 16 bases between them. The chain's CDR3 is CASTPGAGLTDTQYF. For the CDR3, the DNA is TGTGCCAGCACCCCAGGGGCAGGGCTCACAGATACGCAGTATTTT.

The chain links TRBV5-5 to TRBJ1-4; TRBD1 aligns across 10 bases. The V gene's germline CDR1 is SGHKS and CDR2 YYEKEE (reference sequence). The junction had 9 bases not matched to a gene; V was cut back by 0 bases and J by 7 bases. The CDR3 is 17 amino acids. The CDR3 reads CASSLAIHRDRGEKLFF. In DNA form, the CDR3 reads TGTGCCAGCAGCTTGGCAATACACCGGGACAGGGGTGAAAAACTGTTTTTT.

This clone was picked up a small number of times. V usage is TRBV6-6 and J usage is TRBJ2-4, with D perhaps matching TRBD2 (5 bases). CDR3 size: 14 residues. Germline CDR1 reads MNHNY; CDR2 reads SVGAGI (reference sequence). V was trimmed by 8 bases and J by 0 bases, leaving 11 bases between them. CDR3 sequence (DNA): TGTGCCAGCGGGAGTACCCTAGCCAAAAACATTCAGTACTTC. Protein sequence: CASGSTLAKNIQYF.

The chain uses TRBV5-1 and TRBJ1-1, with 7 bases aligning to TRBD1. The trim removed 2 bases at V and 1 base at J, leaving 5 bases unmatched. Germline values: CDR1 SGHRS, CDR2 YFSETQ. The CDR3 extends over 15 amino acids. The chain's CDR3 is CASSFGQVGNTEAFF. The CDR3 bases are TGCGCCAGCAGCTTCGGACAGGTCGGGAACACTGAAGCTTTCTTT.

The chain joins TRBV2 to TRBJ2-7; 10 bases map to TRBD2. This CDR3 has 15 residues. The junction had 2 bases not matched to a gene; V was cut back by 1 base and J by 2 bases. Germline loops: CDR1 SNHLY, CDR2 FYNNEI. The CDR3 spells CASSEGAGGPYEQYF. In DNA, the CDR3 is TGTGCCAGCAGTGAAGGAGCGGGGGGGCCCTACGAGCAGTACTTC.

The chain recombines TRBV5-1 with TRBJ2-7; TRBD1 matches 11 bases. The CDR3 sequence is 15 residues long. From germline, CDR1 is SGHRS and CDR2 YFSETQ. The J segment lost 3 bases and the V segment lost 0 bases, leaving 2 bases of the junction unmatched. Here the CDR3 reads CASSLGTGGFYEQYF. The DNA for the CDR3 is TGCGCCAGCAGCTTGGGGACAGGGGGCTTCTACGAGCAGTACTTC.

The chain carries TRBV29-1 and TRBJ1-2; TRBD1 aligns across 7 bases. In germline, CDR1 is SQVTM, CDR2 ANQGSEA. The CDR3 spans 14 residues. The J segment lost 5 bases and the V segment lost 3 bases, leaving 9 bases of the junction unmatched. CDR3 region: CSVDVGRGDYGYTF. CDR3 nucleotides: TGCAGCGTTGATGTGGGCAGGGGGGATTATGGCTACACCTTC.

V is TRBV10-3 and J is TRBJ1-1, with TRBD1 matching over 8 bases. This CDR3 has 14 amino acids. V was pared by 7 bases and J by 1 base, with 5 bases of the junction left unmatched. CDR1 is ENHRY and CDR2 is SYGVKD in the germline V gene. The CDR3 sequence is CAITRQGPNTEAFF. The CDR3 region has the DNA TGTGCCATCACCCGACAGGGGCCGAACACTGAAGCTTTCTTT.

The rearrangement joins TRBV6-5 to TRBJ2-3; 9 bases agree with TRBD2. Germline-derived CDR1 and CDR2 are MNHEY and SVGAGI. This CDR3 comprises 14 residues. The chain's CDR3 is CPGGRGGRADTQYF. CDR3 nucleotides: TGTCCCGGGGGGCGGGGGGGCCGGGCAGATACGCAGTATTTT.

The chain carries TRBV29-1 and TRBJ2-7, with D possibly TRBD1 on 6 matching bases. In germline, CDR1 is SQVTM, CDR2 ANQGSEA. V was trimmed by 3 bases and J by 6 bases, leaving 12 bases between them. This CDR3 has 12 amino acids. The CDR3 DNA reads TGCAGCGTTGAGGTGGGGGCGGGCGAGCAGTACTTC. Translation gives CSVEVGAGEQYF.

V and J are TRBV6-1 and TRBJ2-7; 8 nucleotides line up with TRBD1. With V trimmed by 8 bases and J by 1 base, 7 bases remained unmatched. The CDR3 is 14 residues long. Looked up from germline, CDR1 is MNHNS and CDR2 is SASEGT. CDR3 nucleotide sequence: TGTGCCAGCGGCGACAGGGGCCCATCCTACGAGCAGTACTTC. Amino acids: CASGDRGPSYEQYF.

This clone was observed a handful of times. This chain uses TRBV7-2 with TRBJ2-3, with 12 nucleotides matching TRBD2. V lost 4 bases to trimming and J lost 2 bases; unmatched junction nucleotides: 4. The length of the CDR3 is 16 residues. Germline V gene data show CDR1 as SGHTA and CDR2 as FQGNSA. The CDR3 spells CASSYGLAGLTDTQYF. The CDR3 DNA follows: TGTGCCAGCAGCTACGGACTAGCGGGGCTCACAGATACGCAGTATTTT.

This chain links TRBV5-1 with TRBJ2-6; D ambiguous. Per the germline V gene, CDR1 is SGHRS and CDR2 is YFSETQ. The CDR3 contains 16 residues. V lost 0 bases to trimming and J lost 0 bases, with 7 bases between them. Here the CDR3 DNA reads TGCGCCAGCAGCTTGGATCAAAACTCTGGGGCCAACGTCCTGACTTTC. Translated, it gives CASSLDQNSGANVLTF.

V is TRBV6-1 and J is TRBJ2-7, with 10 nucleotides matching TRBD2. V lost 1 base to trimming and J lost 7 bases; unmatched junction nucleotides: 7. CDR3 length: 15 residues. The V gene's germline CDR1 is MNHNS and CDR2 SASEGT. The CDR3 is CASSEGLAGAGEQYF. CDR3 sequence (DNA): TGTGCCAGCAGTGAAGGGCTAGCGGGAGCAGGGGAGCAGTACTTC.